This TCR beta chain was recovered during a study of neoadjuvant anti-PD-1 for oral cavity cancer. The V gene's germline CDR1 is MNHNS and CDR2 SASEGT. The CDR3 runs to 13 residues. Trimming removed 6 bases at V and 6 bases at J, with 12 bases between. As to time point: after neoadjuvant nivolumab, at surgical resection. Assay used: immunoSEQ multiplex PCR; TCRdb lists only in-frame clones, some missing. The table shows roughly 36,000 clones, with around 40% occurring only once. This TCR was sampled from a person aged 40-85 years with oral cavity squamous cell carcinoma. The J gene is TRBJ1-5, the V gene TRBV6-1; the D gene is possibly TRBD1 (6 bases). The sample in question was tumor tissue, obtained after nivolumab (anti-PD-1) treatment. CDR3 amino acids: CASSEIQGQPQHF. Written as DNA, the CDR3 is TGTGCCAGCAGCGAAATACAGGGTCAGCCCCAGCATTTT.